Below are 26 T cell receptor beta chains sequenced from a single sample in a study of T cells in Graves' hyperthyroidism and ophthalmopathy. Authors of the study amplified TCR beta CDR3 regions from RNA transcripts. First-round RT-PCR with HTBI primers amplified the TCR CDR3 region. TCRdb recomputed calls from the multiplex PCR reads with MiXCR, one row per CDR3 protein. The data contain around 340,000 distinct CDR3 sequences, approximately 18% of them singletons. The material sequenced was blood. Receptor source: a woman aged 40-49 years with Graves' ophthalmopathy.

This clonotype appeared many times. The CDR3: CASSLGAGNLEQYF. The CDR3 nucleotides are TGCGCCAGCAGCTTGGGGGCAGGGAACTTAGAGCAGTACTTC. The chain couples TRBV5-1 to TRBJ2-7, with D possibly TRBD1 on 5 matching bases. The germline V and J ends were trimmed by 0 bases and 7 bases, with 14 bases remaining between them. The germline gives CDR1 SGHRS, CDR2 YFSETQ. The CDR3 has 14 amino acids.

Ten or more counts support this clonotype. The V gene is TRBV28, the J gene TRBJ1-2, with TRBD1 as a possible D gene (5 bases). The germline CDR1 and CDR2 sequences are MDHEN and SYDVKM. CDR3 length: 13 amino acids. Trimming took 6 bases from V and 8 from J, leaving 16 bases between them. DNA of the CDR3: TGTGCCAGCAGCGGCGCAGGGAAATGGGGCTACACCTTC. Its protein is CASSGAGKWGYTF.

The chain has TRBV30 and TRBJ2-5, with 10 bases that match TRBD2. In germline, CDR1 is GTSNPN, CDR2 SVGIG (reference sequence). There are 16 residues in the CDR3. V dropped 2 bases and J dropped 5; count of bases not matched to a gene: 11. CDR3 bases: TGTGCCTGGAGTCACGCAGCGGGAGGGCCGGGGGAGACCCAGTACTTC. Translating gives CAWSHAAGGPGETQYF.

A few counts support this clonotype. V usage is TRBV19 and J usage is TRBJ2-4, with D perhaps assigned TRBD1 or TRBD2 (6 bases each). Germline V gene lookup returns CDR1 LNHDA and CDR2 SQIVND (reference sequence). The CDR3 spans 14 residues. V was cut by 6 bases and J by 12 bases, with 21 bases left in between. In DNA, the CDR3 is TGTGCCAGTAGCCTACCCGGTCGAGGGGGGCATCAGTACTTC. Translating it yields CASSLPGRGGHQYF. Supplemented by reference TRBV19 and TRBJ2-4, the full variable domain reads DGGITQSPKYLFRKEGQNVTLSCEQNLNHDAMYWYRQDPGQGLRLIYYSQIVNDFQKGDIAEGYSVSREKKESFPLTVTSAQKNPTAFYLCASSLPGRGGHQYFGAGTRLSVL.

The rearrangement links TRBV28 to TRBJ2-2; D tentatively reads TRBD1 or TRBD2 (5 bases each). Germline loops: CDR1 MDHEN, CDR2 SYDVKM. The CDR3 sequence is 14 residues long. Trimming left V 7 bases short and J 5 bases short, with 14 bases between. For the CDR3, the DNA is TGTGCCAGCATGGTGGGGGTTAGGACCGGGGAGCTGTTTTTT. Amino acid sequence: CASMVGVRTGELFF.

This clonotype was recorded many times. CDR3 region: CASSSQGPSSYEQYF. As DNA, the CDR3 is TGTGCCAGCAGTTCACAGGGGCCCAGCTCCTACGAGCAGTACTTC. The chain recombines TRBV28 with TRBJ2-7; 7 nucleotides line up with TRBD1. J lost 0 bases, V lost 4 bases, and 6 bases had no gene match. Germline V gives CDR1 MDHEN, CDR2 SYDVKM. The length of the CDR3 is 15 residues.

The sample holds many counts of this clonotype. The chain joins TRBV12-5 to TRBJ2-5; TRBD2 aligns across 11 bases. This CDR3 is built from 17 residues. Trimming cost V 3 bases and J 3 bases; bases outside gene matches: 9. Germline CDR1 and CDR2: LGHNT and FRNRAP. CDR3 DNA sequence: TGTGCTAGTGGTTTATTTCTAGCGGGAGGCCAAGAAGAGACCCAGTACTTC. Translation: CASGLFLAGGQEETQYF.

This clonotype was recorded at least ten times. This rearrangement joins TRBV7-2 to TRBJ2-3; D not certain. Trimming removed 1 base at V and 7 bases at J, with 9 bases between. Germline lookup yields CDR1 SGHTA and CDR2 FQGNSA. This CDR3 is 13 amino acids long. CDR3 amino acids: CASSLGQENTQYF. CDR3 coding DNA: TGTGCCAGCAGCTTAGGCCAGGAGAATACGCAGTATTTT.

For this clonotype: This may be a read error, as it is one base from a much larger clone. The rearrangement uses TRBV11-2 and TRBJ2-5; D may be TRBD1 (5 bases). The CDR3 consists of 14 residues. Germline loops: CDR1 SGHAT, CDR2 FQNNGV. The CDR3 sequence is CASSLEQAQGTQYF. As DNA, the CDR3 is TGTGCCAGCAGCTTAGAACAGGCCCAAGGGACCCAGTACTTC.

This clonotype has at least ten counts. The rearrangement joins TRBV28 to TRBJ2-6, with 7 bases identical to TRBD2. The CDR3 loop spans 15 amino acids. J lost 2 bases, V lost 9 bases, and 7 bases had no gene match. Germline V CDR1 and CDR2: MDHEN, SYDVKM. For the CDR3, the DNA is TGTGCCAGTTTTCGGCGGGAGCCTGGGGCCAACGTCCTGACTTTC. Protein sequence: CASFRREPGANVLTF. Using reference TRBV28 and TRBJ2-6 for the parts outside the CDR3, the full variable domain is DVKVTQSSRYLVKRTGEKVFLECVQDMDHENMFWYRQDPGLGLRLIYFSYDVKMKEKGDIPEGYSVSREKKERFSLILESASTNQTSMYLCASFRREPGANVLTFGAGSRLTVL.

Concerning this clonotype: One end of the junction fails to match germline, which may point to a read error. The CDR3 DNA is TGTGCCAGCGAGCTGGGACAGGCTGATGGCTACATCTTC. Protein: CASELGQADGYIF. The chain carries TRBV2 and TRBJ1-2; TRBD1 matches 8 bases. CDR1 is SNHLY, CDR2 FYNNEI, per germline. This CDR3 region has 13 residues.

This clonotype was seen many times. The J gene is TRBJ1-2, the V gene TRBV19, with unresolved D. Trimming removed 5 bases from V and 4 bases from J, with 11 bases in between. This CDR3 has 13 amino acids. Per the germline V gene, CDR1 is LNHDA and CDR2 is SQIVND (reference sequence). Written as DNA, the CDR3 is TGTGCCAGTAGTTCACGGCGGACCTATGGCTACACCTTC. Protein: CASSSRRTYGYTF.

The chain combines TRBV5-1 with TRBJ2-7, with TRBD2 matching 11 bases. The V segment lost 0 bases and the J segment 5 bases; nucleotides outside the gene matches: 4. The V gene's germline CDR1 is SGHRS and CDR2 YFSETQ. This CDR3 has 15 amino acids. In DNA, the CDR3 is TGCGCCAGCAGCTTGGAGGCTAGCGGGAGGAACGAGCAGTACTTC. As protein: CASSLEASGRNEQYF.

The sample holds many counts of this clonotype. J is TRBJ2-7 and V is TRBV27; tentative D call: TRBD1 (5 bases). Germline lookup yields CDR1 MNHEY and CDR2 SMNVEV (reference sequence). V was clipped by 2 bases and J by 2 bases, with 13 bases between them. This CDR3 is built from 15 residues. The CDR3 DNA follows: TGTGCCAGCAGTTTACAGGGTAGGGCCACCTACGAGCAGTACTTC. Its translation is CASSLQGRATYEQYF.

This sequence joins TRBV4-3 and TRBJ1-2; D uncertain. Germline lookup yields CDR1 LGHNA and CDR2 YSLEER. The CDR3 contains 15 residues. Trimming stripped 0 bases from V and 5 bases from J, with 13 bases between. The CDR3 region is CASSQDKGTVYGYTF. As DNA, the CDR3 is TGCGCCAGCAGCCAAGATAAGGGAACAGTTTATGGCTACACCTTC.

The table lists this clonotype with many counts. The V gene is TRBV20-1, the J gene TRBJ2-7; TRBD2 might be the D (5 bases). There are 13 residues in the CDR3. The V gene lost 0 bases and the J gene lost 5 bases, with 11 bases spanning the gap. Germline V CDR1 and CDR2: DFQATT, SNEGSKA (reference sequence). This CDR3 reads CSARDRGSHEQYF. The CDR3 nucleotides read TGCAGTGCTAGAGATCGGGGTTCCCACGAGCAGTACTTC.

This clonotype was found many times. This rearrangement joins TRBV10-2 to TRBJ2-4, with a possible D match to TRBD1 (6 bases). The length of the CDR3 is 13 residues. Germline lookup yields CDR1 WSHSY and CDR2 SAAADI. The ends were cut back, 10 bases at V and 4 bases at J, with 14 bases in the middle. CDR3 sequence reads: CATSPGEKNIQYF. Written as DNA, the CDR3 is TGCGCCACCTCGCCAGGGGAGAAAAACATTCAGTACTTC.

This clonotype showed up many times. V and J are TRBV12-3 or TRBV12-4 and TRBJ1-2; D is perhaps TRBD1 (5 bases). This CDR3 has 14 amino acids. V lost 6 bases and J lost 6, with 17 bases in between. The CDR3, as DNA: TGTGCCAGCAGAAATGGGGGACTTGGCAATGGCTACACCTTC. The encoded protein is CASRNGGLGNGYTF.

The chain couples TRBV9 to TRBJ1-1, with D possibly being TRBD1 (5 bases). Germline assignment: CDR1 SGDLS and CDR2 YYNGEE. Trimming shortened V by 0 bases and J by 1 base, and 13 bases separated the two germline ends. The CDR3 spans 16 residues. The CDR3 DNA follows: TGTGCCAGCAGCGTAGCCAAGCGACAGCAGAACACTGAAGCTTTCTTT. This translates into CASSVAKRQQNTEAFF. The full variable domain, with the rest looked up from reference TRBV9 and TRBJ1-1, is DSGVTQTPKHLITATGQRVTLRCSPRSGDLSVYWYQQSLDQGLQFLIQYYNGEERAKGNILERFSAQQFPDLHSELNLSSLELGDSALYFCASSVAKRQQNTEAFFGQGTRLTVV.

This clonotype was found many times. The rearrangement links TRBV6-2 or TRBV6-3 to TRBJ1-1; a weak D match, TRBD1 (5 bases). CDR1 and CDR2 from the germline V gene are MNHEY and SVGEGT. Between the trimmed V and J ends, which lost 7 bases and 3 bases, there was a span of 15 bases. There are 14 residues in the CDR3. The CDR3 sequence: CASTDPQGYTEAFF. CDR3 bases: TGTGCCAGCACCGATCCTCAGGGTTACACTGAAGCTTTCTTT.

This clonotype was picked up many times. The germline gene is not matched at one end of the junction; a read error may be the cause. V gene TRBV2 combines with J gene TRBJ2-3; D is perhaps TRBD2 (6 bases). Germline V gene lookup returns CDR1 SNHLY and CDR2 FYNNEI. This CDR3 region has 13 residues. CDR3 residues: CASRGDSTDTQYF. The CDR3 DNA sequence: TGTGCCAGCAGGGGGGACTCCACAGATACGCAGTACTTT.

This clonotype appeared many times. The rearrangement uses TRBV19 and TRBJ2-5, with D maybe TRBD1 (5 bases). This CDR3 is built from 13 residues. Between the trimmed V and J ends, which lost 4 bases and 4 bases, there was a span of 10 bases. Per the germline V gene, CDR1 is LNHDA and CDR2 is SQIVND (reference sequence). The CDR3 region has the DNA TGTGCCAGTAGTACAGGGATTTCAGAGACCCAGTACTTC. It yields the protein CASSTGISETQYF.

This clonotype was seen ten or more times. The chain has TRBV3-1 and TRBJ2-7; D not certain. Trimming removed 1 base from V and 9 bases from J, with 10 bases in between. Germline V gene data show CDR1 as LGHDT and CDR2 as YNNKEL (reference sequence). This CDR3 is 12 amino acids long. The CDR3 spells CASSQVSHGQYF. CDR3 bases: TGTGCCAGCAGCCAAGTCAGTCACGGGCAGTACTTC.

This clonotype was counted at least ten times. This clone may be a read error of a much larger clone one base away. The chain is built from TRBV6-1 and TRBJ2-2, with a tentative D call TRBD1 (7 bases). Germline values: CDR1 MNHNS, CDR2 SASEGT. V was trimmed by 6 bases and J by 4 bases, leaving 9 bases between them. CDR3 length equals 13 residues. CDR3 region: CASRQGGTGELFF. CDR3 nucleotides: TGTGCCAGCAGGCAGGGGGGCACCGGGGAGCTGTTTTTT.

Only a few counts were recorded for this clonotype. The CDR3 DNA reads as TGCGCCAGCAGCCAACTTCGACAGGGGGCTAAGCAGTACTTC. Protein product: CASSQLRQGAKQYF. This sequence joins TRBV4-1 and TRBJ2-7; 10 bases are a match to TRBD1. The CDR3 is 14 amino acids. Germline values: CDR1 MGHRA, CDR2 YSYEKL. The ends lost 2 bases at V and 8 bases at J; junction bases unmatched: 6.

The rearrangement uses TRBV7-2 and TRBJ1-2; 7 bases match TRBD1. The germline CDR1 and CDR2 sequences are SGHTA and FQGNSA. This CDR3 spans 15 amino acids. The V segment lost 2 bases and the J segment 0 bases; nucleotides outside the gene matches: 3. The chain's CDR3 is CASSLSGQTNYGYTF. The CDR3 region has the DNA TGTGCCAGCAGCTTATCGGGACAGACTAACTATGGCTACACCTTC.